Detailed here is one TCR beta chain. The antigen remains unidentified. In TCRdb, the RACE reads were re-called with MiXCR into one record per CDR3 protein. The data hold 250,000 or so distinct CDR3 sequences, with 7.5% to 8% observed a single time. Sample time point: pre-sensitization, week 0. Treatment given: therapeutic diphenylcyclopropenone sensitization with weekly scalp DPC. This sample was included in a study of human T cells and chemical hapten exposure. Findings of the study overall: High-frequency TCRs, those above 1 in 1000, stayed the same after DPC sensitization.

The CDR3 totals 14 residues. Trimming pared 1 base from V and 4 bases from J, leaving 10 bases between. CDR1 is SGHAT and CDR2 is FQNNGV in the germline V gene. Sample: whole blood, taken in connection with sensitization to the hapten diphenylcyclopropenone (DPC). The chain uses TRBV11-2 and TRBJ1-1; D is possibly TRBD1 (5 bases). This TCR derives from a man aged 18 to 30 with alopecia areata. Some clones in this sample may be carry-over from other donors' samples. The CDR3 coding sequence is TGTGCCAGCAGCTTAGGCAGGGCCGGCACTGAAGCTTTCTTT. Its translation: CASSLGRAGTEAFF.